One sample yielded the 5 T cell receptor beta chains listed below, sequenced in a study of blood T cell repertoires in COVID-19. TCRdb's copy holds only in-frame clones and misses some; the assay was immunoSEQ multiplex PCR. The sample shows a few hundred thousand clones, approximately 91% of them seen only once. The material sequenced was peripheral blood. Receptor source: a woman aged 30 to 39 with acute or convalescent COVID-19.

The J gene is TRBJ2-1, the V gene TRBV11-2; D may be TRBD1 (6 bases). Trimming stripped 1 base from V and 5 bases from J, with 9 bases between. The CDR3 length is 14 residues. Germline V CDR1 and CDR2: SGHAT, FQNNGV. Here the CDR3 DNA reads TGTGCCAGCAGCTTAGTACAGGGAGACAATGAGCAGTTCTTC. This codes for CASSLVQGDNEQFF. The full variable domain, with the rest looked up from reference TRBV11-2 and TRBJ2-1, is EAGVAQSPRYKIIEKRQSVAFWCNPISGHATLYWYQQILGQGPKLLIQFQNNGVVDDSQLPKDRFSAERLKGVDSTLKIQPAKLEDSAVYLCASSLVQGDNEQFFGPGTRLTVL.

The rearrangement links TRBV5-4 to TRBJ2-5, with TRBD2 matching 9 bases. Looked up from germline, CDR1 is SGHNT and CDR2 is YYREEE (reference sequence). J gave up 2 bases and V 4 bases, and 9 bases lay outside the gene matches. CDR3 length equals 16 residues. CDR3 DNA sequence: TGTGCCAGCAGCCCATTAGCGGGAGAAAAGCAAGAGACCCAGTACTTC. Residues: CASSPLAGEKQETQYF.

The V call is TRBV19, the J call TRBJ1-5; no clear D. Germline V lookup: CDR1 LNHDA, CDR2 SQIVND (reference sequence). The CDR3 consists of 13 residues. Trimming shortened V by 4 bases and J by 4 bases, and 8 bases separated the two germline ends. The chain's CDR3 is CASSKGENQPQHF. Written as DNA, the CDR3 is TGTGCCAGTAGTAAGGGAGAAAATCAGCCCCAGCATTTT.

The rearrangement uses TRBV3-1 (or the pseudogene TRBV3-2) and TRBJ1-5; the D is unclear. This CDR3 region has 12 residues. Trimming pared 8 bases from V and 3 bases from J, leaving 8 bases between. Germline loops: CDR1 LGHDT, CDR2 YNNKEL (reference sequence). DNA of the CDR3: TGTGCCAGCGGGAGAAACAATCAGCCCCAGCATTTT. Translating gives CASGRNNQPQHF.

The J gene is TRBJ1-2, the V gene TRBV29-1; D call uncertain. The CDR3 consists of 12 residues. Germline V gene sequence: CDR1 SQVTM, CDR2 ANQGSEA. The V gene lost 8 bases and the J gene lost 0 bases, with 10 bases spanning the gap. The CDR3 coding sequence is TGCAGCACCAAACCAGCTAACTATGGCTACACCTTC. Its protein product is CSTKPANYGYTF.